This T cell receptor (beta chain) emerged from a study of shared clonotypes between healthy human individuals. Study-level information: The study used three CD4 naive, three CD4 memory, two CD8 naive and one CD8 memory plate per donor.

Donors had no recently reported acute infections or vaccinations and were HIV-negative. Several immunoSEQ plates held equal portions of the genomic DNA taken from each subset. Sequencing used immunoSEQ multiplex PCR; TCRdb keeps in-frame clones, though not all of them. The sample shows 2.5 million or so clones, approximately 92% of them seen only once. Study results and limitations: Shared clonotypes across all four donors exceeded non-shared ones in generation probability.

J was trimmed by 2 bases and V by 1 base; bases with no gene match: 8. This CDR3 comprises 18 residues. Germline CDR1 is SEHNR and CDR2 is FQNEAQ (reference sequence). Regarding this clone: Its antigen is currently unknown.

The sequenced sample consisted of naive CD4+ T cells sorted from blood. The subset here: CD45RA+ positively selected. The V and J genes are TRBV7-9 and TRBJ2-1, with 10 bases identical to TRBD2. The TCR comes from a man younger than 35 in good health. The CDR3 coding sequence is TGTGCCAGCAGCTTAGGTAGTAGCGGGAGGCCGCCCTACAATGAGCAGTTCTTC. It encodes CASSLGSSGRPPYNEQFF.